Each of the 5 T cell receptor beta chains below was sequenced from the same sample in a study of beta chain features in type 1 diabetes. The antigens for these receptors are not known. Study-level results: Among patients with Type 1 diabetes, TCRB CDR3s were moderately but significantly shorter in every one of the four CD4+ subsets.

The investigators reverse transcribed all of the isolated RNA, so they sequenced expressed TCRB transcripts. Sequencing used immunoSEQ multiplex PCR; TCRdb keeps in-frame clones, though not all of them. Of more than 250,000 clones listed, roughly 22% are singletons. The sample comprised naive CD4+ T cells from blood. The receptor source for this set is a woman between 40 and 50 years old with type 1 diabetes.

V and J are TRBV5-1 and TRBJ2-6; D gene uncertain. There are 16 residues in the CDR3. CDR1 and CDR2 from the germline V gene are SGHRS and YFSETQ. Between the trimmed V and J ends, which lost 1 base and 2 bases, there was a span of 10 bases. This CDR3 is CASSLPRITGANVLTF. The CDR3 nucleotides read TGCGCCAGCAGCTTGCCGCGGATCACTGGGGCCAACGTCCTGACTTTC.

V usage is TRBV9 and J usage is TRBJ1-5, with D unclear. Germline lookup yields CDR1 SGDLS and CDR2 YYNGEE. The CDR3 runs to 15 residues. Trimming stripped 3 bases from V and 0 bases from J, with 10 bases between. The CDR3 loop is CASSGGAASNQPQHF. As DNA, the CDR3 is TGTGCCAGCAGCGGGGGAGCAGCTAGCAATCAGCCCCAGCATTTT. The full variable domain, with the rest looked up from reference TRBV9 and TRBJ1-5, is DSGVTQTPKHLITATGQRVTLRCSPRSGDLSVYWYQQSLDQGLQFLIQYYNGEERAKGNILERFSAQQFPDLHSELNLSSLELGDSALYFCASSGGAASNQPQHFGDGTRLSIL.

The sample holds a few counts of this clone. The chain couples TRBV7-9 to TRBJ2-5; 7 nucleotides line up with TRBD2. The CDR3 loop spans 15 amino acids. V lost 5 bases, J lost 5 bases, and 11 bases stayed unmatched. Germline V gives CDR1 SEHNR, CDR2 FQNEAQ (reference sequence). The CDR3: CASSAGLEGSETQYF. CDR3 nucleotide sequence: TGTGCCAGCAGCGCTGGACTAGAGGGAAGCGAGACCCAGTACTTC.

This clone was seen only a few times. The rearrangement joins TRBV20-1 to TRBJ2-1, with no clear D. Germline assignment: CDR1 DFQATT and CDR2 SNEGSKA (reference sequence). Trimming removed 3 bases from V and 10 bases from J, with 10 bases in between. The CDR3 is made up of 11 amino acids. Here the CDR3 DNA reads TGCAGTGCTAGCGAAACCGAGGAGCAGTTCTTC. It codes for CSASETEEQFF.

The rearrangement joins TRBV28 to TRBJ2-7, with a weak D call TRBD2 (6 bases). Between the trimmed V and J ends, which lost 5 bases and 3 bases, there was a span of 8 bases. Germline V gene lookup returns CDR1 MDHEN and CDR2 SYDVKM. The CDR3 covers 12 residues. CDR3 residues: CASSPDYYEQYF. In nucleotides, the CDR3 is TGTGCCAGCAGTCCGGACTACTACGAGCAGTACTTC.